Following are 20 T cell receptor beta chains from one sample sequenced in a study of early T cells in non-severe SARS-CoV-2 infection. In TCRdb, the 5' RACE reads were re-called with MiXCR into one record per CDR3 protein. The sample shows around 77,000 distinct CDR3 sequences, 4.5% to 6% of them seen only once. The sample was whole blood, taken at baseline. The receptors derive from an adult who was a healthcare worker with PCR-confirmed SARS-CoV-2 infection or an uninfected control (not recorded which).

This clonotype was recorded many times. The chain joins TRBV27 to TRBJ2-7; D is uncertain. CDR3 size: 13 residues. The V gene lost 5 bases and the J gene lost 0 bases, with 8 bases spanning the gap. Germline assignment: CDR1 MNHEY and CDR2 SMNVEV (reference sequence). In DNA, the CDR3 is TGTGCCAGCAGTACCCGGCCCTCCTACGAGCAGTACTTC. This encodes CASSTRPSYEQYF.

This clonotype was detected many times. The V call is TRBV6-1, the J call TRBJ2-3, with 12 positions matching TRBD2. CDR3 length: 15 amino acids. V gave up 8 bases and J gave up 6 bases; unmatched junction bases: 9. CDR1 MNHNS and CDR2 SASEGT come from the germline V gene. CDR3 nucleotide sequence: TGTGCCAGCTCCAGGCTAGCGGGAGGGGACGATACGCAGTATTTT. Translated: CASSRLAGGDDTQYF.

This clonotype was observed at least ten times. The V and J genes are TRBV7-2 and TRBJ1-1, with 9 bases aligning to TRBD1. V was pared by 3 bases and J by 3 bases, with 8 bases of the junction left unmatched. CDR1 is SGHTA, CDR2 FQGNSA, per germline. The CDR3 sequence is 16 residues long. The CDR3 loop reads CASSFNRGLGDTEAFF. DNA for the CDR3: TGTGCCAGCAGCTTCAACAGGGGGCTCGGGGACACTGAAGCTTTCTTT.

The chain combines TRBV18 with TRBJ1-1; D is ambiguous. Germline V gene lookup returns CDR1 KGHSH and CDR2 LQKENI. This CDR3 has 13 residues. The ends were cut back, 6 bases at V and 2 bases at J, with 10 bases in the middle. CDR3 protein: CASSPRSNTEAFF. The CDR3 DNA sequence: TGTGCCAGCTCTCCCCGCTCTAACACTGAAGCTTTCTTT.

This clonotype came up a few times. J is TRBJ2-1 and V is TRBV29-1; 7 nucleotides agree with TRBD2. Germline V gene sequence: CDR1 SQVTM, CDR2 ANQGSEA. The CDR3 spans 15 residues. With 7 bases clipped from V and 6 bases from J, the junction kept 15 bases outside the gene matches. The chain's CDR3 is CSAELPVGRANEQFF. Written as DNA, the CDR3 is TGCAGCGCAGAACTTCCCGTAGGGAGGGCCAATGAGCAGTTCTTC.

In its sample, this clonotype was seen many times. The CDR3 nucleotides are TGTGCCACCAGCTTGGTCGGGCAGACCCAGTACTTC. This encodes CATSLVGQTQYF. This chain connects TRBV24-1 to TRBJ2-5; D not certain. Deletions cut 7 bases from V and 6 bases from J, with 11 bases between. Germline CDR1 reads KGHDR; CDR2 reads SFDVKD. The CDR3 spans 12 residues.

In its sample, this clonotype was seen many times. The chain links TRBV20-1 to TRBJ2-4, with 7 bases matching TRBD2. CDR3 size: 15 residues. CDR1 is DFQATT and CDR2 is SNEGSKA in the germline V gene (reference sequence). J gave up 4 bases and V 3 bases, and 9 bases lay outside the gene matches. CDR3 residues: CSASNRDYPKNIQYF. The DNA for the CDR3 is TGCAGTGCTAGTAATCGGGACTACCCAAAAAACATTCAGTACTTC.

This clonotype was seen at least ten times. In nucleotides, the CDR3 is TGTGCCAGCAGTTTTGTAGGGGTCGGTGAAGCTTTCTTT. Its protein product is CASSFVGVGEAFF. This chain links TRBV12-3 or TRBV12-4 with TRBJ1-1; D is perhaps TRBD1 (5 bases). Trimming removed 3 bases from V and 7 bases from J, with 12 bases in between. The CDR3 is 13 residues long.

This clonotype was seen more than once but under ten times. The chain couples TRBV30 to TRBJ1-6; 9 nucleotides align to TRBD1. J lost 10 bases, V lost 5 bases, and 6 bases had no gene match. The CDR3 loop spans 13 amino acids. Germline V gives CDR1 GTSNPN, CDR2 SVGIG (reference sequence). This chain's CDR3 is CAWAGQGESPLHF. In nucleotides, the CDR3 is TGTGCCTGGGCGGGACAGGGCGAATCACCCCTCCACTTT.

This clonotype was counted a few times. The gene calls are TRBV27 and TRBJ1-2, with D unclear. Germline V gene sequence: CDR1 MNHEY, CDR2 SMNVEV (reference sequence). This CDR3 spans 11 amino acids. Trimming cost V 2 bases and J 6 bases, with 4 bases left between them. The CDR3 DNA reads TGTGCCAGCAGTTTAAAGAATGGCTACACCTTC. It specifies CASSLKNGYTF.

The chain joins TRBV20-1 to TRBJ2-3; D uncertain. The CDR3 totals 13 residues. V lost 3 bases to trimming and J lost 2 bases, with 9 bases between them. Germline loops: CDR1 DFQATT, CDR2 SNEGSKA (reference sequence). The chain's CDR3 is CSARLSYTDTQYF. Here the CDR3 DNA reads TGCAGTGCTAGGTTGAGCTACACAGATACGCAGTATTTT.

This clonotype was counted ten times or more. This sequence joins TRBV5-4 and TRBJ2-5; D may match TRBD1 or TRBD2 (6 bases each). V gave up 3 bases and J gave up 4 bases, with 13 bases separating them. There are 14 residues in the CDR3. Germline V gives CDR1 SGHNT, CDR2 YYREEE (reference sequence). The CDR3 reads CASSSLGGRETQYF. CDR3 nucleotide sequence: TGTGCCAGCAGCTCCCTCGGGGGCAGAGAGACCCAGTACTTC.

This sequence joins TRBV27 and TRBJ1-1; D remains unclear. V lost 5 bases and J lost 0, with 10 bases in between. CDR1 MNHEY and CDR2 SMNVEV come from the germline V gene (reference sequence). The CDR3 spans 14 residues. The CDR3 reads CASSRGAMNTEAFF. In DNA, the CDR3 is TGTGCCAGCAGTCGGGGAGCTATGAACACTGAAGCTTTCTTT.

This clonotype showed up many times. The V call is TRBV12-3 or TRBV12-4, the J call TRBJ1-4; D may be TRBD1 (6 bases). The CDR3 extends over 15 amino acids. V gave up 5 bases and J gave up 0 bases, with 10 bases separating them. CDR3 DNA sequence: TGTGCCAGCAGTCCCCACAGGGCAACTAATGAAAAACTGTTTTTT. It codes for CASSPHRATNEKLFF.

The sample holds many counts of this clonotype. The chain recombines TRBV29-1 with TRBJ2-3, with D perhaps TRBD2 (6 bases). V was shortened by 4 bases and J by 0 bases, with 8 bases between the two germline ends. The CDR3 has 13 amino acids. Germline V gene sequence: CDR1 SQVTM, CDR2 ANQGSEA. This CDR3 reads CSVAGTSTDTQYF. CDR3 nucleotide sequence: TGCAGCGTTGCGGGGACTAGCACAGATACGCAGTATTTT.

This clonotype was counted many times. The chain carries TRBV25-1 and TRBJ2-1; TRBD2 agrees at 7 bases. Germline trimming cut 9 bases from V and 1 base from J; bases unmatched to any gene: 9. The length of the CDR3 is 15 residues. Looked up from germline, CDR1 is MGHDK and CDR2 is SYGVNS. The CDR3 region has the DNA TGTGCCAGTACTGATCGGGACTATTCCTACAATGAGCAGTTCTTC. Translated, it gives CASTDRDYSYNEQFF. Supplemented by reference TRBV25-1 and TRBJ2-1, the full variable domain reads EADIYQTPRYLVIGTGKKITLECSQTMGHDKMYWYQQDPGMELHLIHYSYGVNSTEKGDLSSESTVSRIRTEHFPLTLESARPSHTSQYLCASTDRDYSYNEQFFGPGTRLTVL.

A word on this clonotype: A much larger clone is a single base away; this may be a read error. The chain uses TRBV6-5 and TRBJ2-1, with D perhaps matching TRBD2 (5 bases). Germline CDR1 is MNHEY and CDR2 is SVGAGI. CDR3 length: 12 amino acids. Trimming removed 2 bases at V and 10 bases at J, with 9 bases between. The CDR3 loop reads CASSYPSREQFF. Written as DNA, the CDR3 is TGTGCCAGCAGTTACCCTAGCAGAGAGCAGTTCTTC.

This clonotype was seen at least ten times. The V gene is TRBV7-9, the J gene TRBJ2-1; 7 bases are shared with TRBD2. The V gene's germline CDR1 is SEHNR and CDR2 FQNEAQ (reference sequence). The CDR3 spans 18 residues. The J segment lost 8 bases and the V segment lost 1 base, leaving 17 bases of the junction unmatched. The CDR3 is CASSLGGAGTGVRDEQFF. The CDR3 coding sequence is TGTGCCAGCAGCTTAGGCGGAGCGGGAACCGGGGTGAGAGATGAGCAGTTCTTC.

The chain recombines TRBV6-6 with TRBJ2-1, with D tentatively TRBD2 (6 bases). This CDR3 has 16 amino acids. Trimming cost V 5 bases and J 2 bases, with 16 bases left between them. Germline V gene lookup returns CDR1 MNHNY and CDR2 SVGAGI (reference sequence). CDR3 residues: CASSPNSGLTYNEQFF. In nucleotides, the CDR3 is TGTGCCAGCAGTCCAAACTCGGGACTTACCTACAATGAGCAGTTCTTC.

This clonotype was seen repeatedly, ten times or more. The V call is TRBV6-6, the J call TRBJ1-2; D is undetermined. CDR1 and CDR2 (germline): MNHNY, SVGAGI (reference sequence). Trimming removed 3 bases from V and 4 bases from J, with 6 bases in between. This CDR3 is built from 12 residues. In nucleotides, the CDR3 is TGTGCCAGCAGTTATCTCGCCTATGGCTACACCTTC. Translation: CASSYLAYGYTF.